The clone carrying this TCR beta chain was detected a few times. Germline values: CDR1 SNHLY, CDR2 FYNNEI. V trimming: 5 bases; J trimming: 2 bases; junction bases outside the gene matches: 4. This CDR3 has 14 amino acids. This sample was included in a study of blood T cells in healthy people across ages. For the second PCR, which ran for roughly 6 to 12 cycles, a sample-barcoded 5' primer and a J-beta primer mix were used. TCRdb re-analysed the 5' RACE reads in MiXCR, keeping a single row per CDR3 protein. The sample holds about a million distinct CDR3 sequences, roughly two fifths seen once. Each sample yielded at least 7 million isolated PBMCs.

This receptor was taken from a man between 18 and 29 years old in good health. The sample comprised blood. The J gene is TRBJ2-3, the V gene TRBV2, with 7 nucleotides matching TRBD1. CDR3 nucleotide sequence: TGTGCCAGCAGTATTACAGGGGCCACAGATACGCAGTATTTT. It translates to CASSITGATDTQYF.